This T cell receptor (beta chain) was observed in a study of blood T cell repertoires in COVID-19. Study summary: Samples came from the United States, Italy and Spain, spanning acute and convalescent COVID-19. From T cells, B-cell-depleted T cells, or PBMCs came the material, which was cDNA or gDNA.

Enrollment of patients from Seattle took place during active infection, with longitudinal follow-up. The CDR3 contains 13 residues. Trimming took 0 bases from V and 2 from J, leaving 3 bases between them. Germline-derived CDR1 and CDR2 are SGHRS and YFSETQ. This table comes from immunoSEQ multiplex PCR, and its TCRdb copy is limited to in-frame clones, with some not included. The repertoire has under 200,000 clones, just under 85% of them found once; the top ten carry around 2.7%. The source is a woman of 80 years or more with COVID-19, enrolled during active disease. The J gene is TRBJ2-1, the V gene TRBV5-1; D ambiguous. Sequencing used peripheral blood. The chain's CDR3 is CASSLATYNEQFF. The CDR3, as DNA: TGCGCCAGCAGCTTGGCCACCTACAATGAGCAGTTCTTC.